The next 30 T cell receptor beta chains were all read from a single sample in a study of cytomegalovirus exposure and HLA in healthy donors. The PCR employed 60 Vbeta primers together with 13 Jbeta primers. Sequencing was performed with immunoSEQ multiplex PCR; in TCRdb, only in-frame clones are kept and a portion is missing. The profile shows about 21,000 clones, about 80% of them singletons. The sequencing input was PBMCs. The receptors shown here come from a man in his sixties in good health and CMV-seronegative.

The chain couples TRBV9 to TRBJ2-3; 7 bases are a match to TRBD2. This CDR3 contains 14 residues. After removal of 6 bases from V and 2 bases from J, the junction contained 6 bases not matched to a gene. Germline V gene data show CDR1 as SGDLS and CDR2 as YYNGEE. CDR3 bases: TGTGCCAGCAACCCCAGCGGGAACACAGATACGCAGTATTTT. Its translation is CASNPSGNTDTQYF.

The gene calls are TRBV7-9 and TRBJ2-3; 7 bases match TRBD1. This CDR3 comprises 15 residues. Germline CDR1 SEHNR, CDR2 FQNEAQ (reference sequence). Trimming cost V 8 bases and J 7 bases; bases outside gene matches: 15. The CDR3 loop reads CASVAVQGSWNTQYF. CDR3 coding DNA: TGTGCCAGCGTGGCCGTACAGGGGAGTTGGAATACGCAGTATTTT.

The chain uses TRBV15 and TRBJ1-5; 8 bases align to TRBD1. The CDR3 consists of 16 residues. V gave up 4 bases and J gave up 3 bases; unmatched junction bases: 8. In germline, CDR1 is LNHNV, CDR2 YYDKDF (reference sequence). CDR3 amino acids: CATSNGRDRLNQPQHF. The CDR3 DNA sequence: TGTGCCACCAGCAACGGCCGGGACAGGCTCAATCAGCCCCAGCATTTT.

This chain uses TRBV6-5 with TRBJ2-7; maybe TRBD1 (5 bases). Trimming removed 9 bases from V and 6 bases from J, with 9 bases in between. The CDR3 is made up of 10 amino acids. Looked up from germline, CDR1 is MNHEY and CDR2 is SVGAGI. CDR3 DNA sequence: TGTGCCAGACCTGGGGCCGAGCAGTACTTC. Its translation is CARPGAEQYF.

The V gene is TRBV6-5, the J gene TRBJ2-5; D might be TRBD1 (6 bases). Trimming took 0 bases from V and 7 from J, leaving 12 bases between them. This CDR3 spans 14 amino acids. CDR1 and CDR2 from the germline V gene are MNHEY and SVGAGI. In DNA form, the CDR3 reads TGTGCCAGCAGTTACTCGGGGGCGCAATGGACCCAGTACTTC. This codes for CASSYSGAQWTQYF.

This rearrangement joins TRBV19 to TRBJ1-4; tentatively, D is TRBD1 (5 bases). Germline CDR1 and CDR2: LNHDA and SQIVND (reference sequence). CDR3 size: 11 residues. The ends were cut back, 10 bases at V and 7 bases at J, with 10 bases in the middle. In nucleotides, the CDR3 is TGTGCCAAGTGGGGGGGTGAAAAACTGTTTTTT. It translates to CAKWGGEKLFF.

This chain joins TRBV6-5 and TRBJ1-1; tentative D call: TRBD1 (5 bases). The germline V gene has CDR1 MNHEY and CDR2 SVGAGI. Deletions cut 0 bases from V and 5 bases from J, with 13 bases between. The CDR3 is 15 residues long. The CDR3 here is CASSYSVRVETEAFF. The CDR3 DNA reads TGTGCCAGCAGTTACTCGGTCAGGGTGGAAACTGAAGCTTTCTTT.

This chain uses TRBV9 with TRBJ1-1, with D perhaps matching TRBD1 (5 bases). With 2 bases removed from V and 3 bases from J, the gap between germline ends came to 11 bases. The germline CDR1 and CDR2 sequences are SGDLS and YYNGEE. The CDR3 totals 14 residues. CDR3: CASSVTSGHTEAFF. CDR3 nucleotides: TGTGCCAGCAGCGTCACTTCAGGGCACACTGAAGCTTTCTTT.

V and J are TRBV7-8 and TRBJ1-5; 10 nucleotides match TRBD1. Trimming took 2 bases from V and 2 from J; bases not matched to a gene: 9. Germline V gene sequence: CDR1 SGHVS, CDR2 FQNEAQ. This CDR3 has 18 amino acids. The CDR3 region is CASSLSPGQGGGNQPQHF. CDR3 coding DNA: TGTGCCAGCAGCTTATCCCCCGGACAGGGGGGAGGCAATCAGCCCCAGCATTTT. The variable domain in full, completed from reference TRBV7-8 and TRBJ1-5, reads GAGVSQSPRYKVAKRGQDVALRCDPISGHVSLFWYQQALGQGPEFLTYFQNEAQLDKSGLPSDRFFAERPEGSVSTLKIQRTQQEDSAVYLCASSLSPGQGGGNQPQHFGDGTRLSIL.

V usage is TRBV19 and J usage is TRBJ1-1, with a weak D call TRBD1 (6 bases). Germline V CDR1 and CDR2: LNHDA, SQIVND (reference sequence). V was clipped by 3 bases and J by 0 bases, with 14 bases between them. This CDR3 has 16 residues. The CDR3 DNA sequence: TGTGCCAGTAGTATGCTCTCCGGACAGCTGAACACTGAAGCTTTCTTT. Translation gives CASSMLSGQLNTEAFF.

This clone has more than one count but fewer than ten. The V call is TRBV6-5, the J call TRBJ1-4; 8 positions match TRBD1. Germline-derived CDR1 and CDR2 are MNHEY and SVGAGI. This CDR3 has 15 amino acids. After removal of 6 bases from V and 4 bases from J, the junction contained 7 bases not matched to a gene. The CDR3 protein is CASRFTGGGNEKLFF. CDR3 sequence (DNA): TGTGCCAGCAGGTTTACAGGGGGGGGTAATGAAAAACTGTTTTTT.

The rearrangement uses TRBV12-5 and TRBJ2-5, with D possibly being TRBD1 (6 bases). V was trimmed by 1 base and J by 4 bases, leaving 7 bases between them. This CDR3 contains 13 residues. Germline V gene lookup returns CDR1 LGHNT and CDR2 FRNRAP. The CDR3 loop is CASGLAQGETQYF. CDR3 bases: TGTGCTAGTGGTTTGGCACAGGGAGAGACCCAGTACTTC.

The chain links TRBV30 to TRBJ1-3; D perhaps matches TRBD1 (6 bases). In germline, CDR1 is GTSNPN, CDR2 SVGIG (reference sequence). Trimming took 7 bases from V and 1 from J, leaving 17 bases between them. The CDR3 has 15 residues. The CDR3 sequence is CAYSRGAMSGNTIYF. Here the CDR3 DNA reads TGTGCCTATAGCCGGGGGGCGATGTCTGGAAACACCATATATTTT.

J is TRBJ1-5 and V is TRBV19; the D is unclear. CDR1 is LNHDA and CDR2 is SQIVND in the germline V gene (reference sequence). Trimming pared 5 bases from V and 4 bases from J, leaving 9 bases between. The CDR3 extends over 13 amino acids. CDR3 in amino acids: CASSPVWNQPQHF. The CDR3 nucleotides read TGTGCCAGTAGTCCGGTGTGGAATCAGCCCCAGCATTTT.

CDR3 protein: CASSFGGRGGYTF. CDR3 sequence (DNA): TGTGCCAGCAGTTTTGGTGGGAGGGGTGGCTACACCTTC. The J gene is TRBJ1-2, the V gene TRBV27, with TRBD1 as a possible D gene (5 bases). Germline CDR1 reads MNHEY; CDR2 reads SMNVEV (reference sequence). Deletions cut 3 bases from V and 7 bases from J, with 12 bases between. The CDR3 is 13 amino acids.

This clone has a handful of counts. The genes are TRBV19 and TRBJ2-7; D unresolved. V was cut by 8 bases and J by 0 bases, with 17 bases left in between. CDR1 and CDR2 (germline): LNHDA, SQIVND (reference sequence). This CDR3 is built from 15 residues. CDR3 loop: CASRYSTGSSYEQYF. The DNA of the CDR3 is TGTGCCAGTCGTTACTCGACGGGTAGCTCCTACGAGCAGTACTTC.

The V and J genes are TRBV10-2 and TRBJ2-7, with D possibly TRBD1 on 5 matching bases. The CDR3 runs 15 residues. Per the germline V gene, CDR1 is WSHSY and CDR2 is SAAADI. Trimming stripped 3 bases from V and 6 bases from J, with 18 bases between. CDR3 protein: CASSDPPAGLVEQYF. CDR3 DNA sequence: TGCGCCAGCAGTGACCCCCCGGCAGGGTTAGTCGAGCAGTACTTC.

This chain uses TRBV7-2 with TRBJ2-3, with 11 nucleotides matching TRBD2. There are 17 residues in the CDR3. V shed 1 base and J 1 base; nucleotides not matched to a gene: 4. CDR1 and CDR2 (germline): SGHTA, FQGNSA. In nucleotides, the CDR3 is TGTGCCAGCAGCTTAGTAGCGGGGGGGCTTCGCACAGATACGCAGTATTTT. Its protein is CASSLVAGGLRTDTQYF.

The CDR3 DNA is TGTGCCACACGACAGGACCCTGCCTATGGCTACACCTTC. Translated, it gives CATRQDPAYGYTF. The rearrangement uses TRBV6-1 and TRBJ1-2; D might be TRBD1 (6 bases). V was pared by 10 bases and J by 4 bases, with 16 bases between. The CDR3 covers 13 residues. CDR1 MNHNS and CDR2 SASEGT come from the germline V gene.

The gene calls are TRBV7-2 and TRBJ2-4; D is perhaps TRBD1 (5 bases). The V end was cut by 1 base, the J end by 8 bases, with 15 bases between. Germline V gene data show CDR1 as SGHTA and CDR2 as FQGNSA. There are 15 residues in the CDR3. The DNA for the CDR3 is TGTGCCAGCAGCTTAGATGGCAGGGTGGCGGACATTCAGTACTTC. Its protein is CASSLDGRVADIQYF. The complete variable domain, with remaining parts taken from reference TRBV7-2 and TRBJ2-4, reads GAGVSQSPSNKVTEKGKDVELRCDPISGHTALYWYRQSLGQGLEFLIYFQGNSAPDKSGLPSDRFSAERTGGSVSTLTIQRTQQEDSAVYLCASSLDGRVADIQYFGAGTRLSVL.

The J gene is TRBJ1-6, the V gene TRBV6-5; D remains ambiguous. CDR1 and CDR2 from the germline V gene are MNHEY and SVGAGI. CDR3 length: 12 residues. V was trimmed by 5 bases and J by 4 bases, leaving 3 bases between them. In nucleotides, the CDR3 is TGTGCCAGCAGTCGTTATAATTCACCCCTCCACTTT. The encoded protein is CASSRYNSPLHF.

V usage is TRBV5-5 and J usage is TRBJ1-5, with D maybe TRBD1 (5 bases). This CDR3 has 14 residues. Germline V CDR1 and CDR2: SGHKS, YYEKEE (reference sequence). Trimming removed 0 bases from V and 10 bases from J, with 14 bases in between. The CDR3 loop reads CASSLEGMQGPQHF. CDR3 in DNA: TGTGCCAGCAGCTTGGAGGGGATGCAGGGACCCCAGCATTTT.

V gene TRBV6-6 combines with J gene TRBJ2-7; TRBD2 matches 9 bases. CDR3 length: 15 amino acids. V was clipped by 2 bases and J by 2 bases; unmatched bases: 4. The germline gives CDR1 MNHNY, CDR2 SVGAGI (reference sequence). CDR3 sequence: CASSYGGGAPYEQYF. As DNA, the CDR3 is TGTGCCAGCAGTTACGGCGGGGGGGCCCCCTACGAGCAGTACTTC.

The gene calls are TRBV7-2 and TRBJ2-1; TRBD2 agrees at 11 bases. CDR1 is SGHTA and CDR2 is FQGNSA in the germline V gene. The V and J ends lost 1 base and 8 bases, in that order; junction bases with no gene match: 4. This CDR3 is built from 15 residues. CDR3 DNA sequence: TGTGCCAGCAGCTTAGTTACTAGCGGGAGTCATGAGCAGTTCTTC. It encodes CASSLVTSGSHEQFF.

The rearrangement uses TRBV7-2 and TRBJ2-1, with TRBD2 matching over 9 bases. Germline lookup yields CDR1 SGHTA and CDR2 FQGNSA. The J segment lost 9 bases and the V segment lost 4 bases, leaving 16 bases of the junction unmatched. The CDR3 runs to 17 residues. CDR3 DNA: TGTGCCAGCAGCTACAACGGGGGACTAGCCGGCCGTGGTGAGCAGTTCTTC. Protein: CASSYNGGLAGRGEQFF.

The J gene is TRBJ1-5, the V gene TRBV6-5; 8 bases match TRBD1. The V gene end was trimmed by 6 bases and the J gene end by 5 bases; junction bases not matched to a gene: 9. There are 15 residues in the CDR3. CDR1 and CDR2 (germline): MNHEY, SVGAGI. CDR3 loop: CASSGRQGRDQPQHF. In DNA, the CDR3 is TGTGCCAGCAGCGGGAGACAGGGGCGCGATCAGCCCCAGCATTTT.

This clone has a handful of counts. The chain joins TRBV2 to TRBJ2-1, with TRBD2 matching over 11 bases. The CDR3 covers 12 residues. Germline V gives CDR1 SNHLY, CDR2 FYNNEI. V was pared by 11 bases and J by 7 bases, with 4 bases of the junction left unmatched. CDR3: CAGSGGVNEQFF. DNA for the CDR3: TGTGCCGGTAGCGGGGGGGTTAATGAGCAGTTCTTC.

The chain couples TRBV21-1 to TRBJ1-2. TRBV21-1 is reported as a pseudogene. The CDR3 has 16 residues. The CDR3 reads CASSAPCTGSNYGYTF. DNA for the CDR3: TGTGCCAGCAGCGCCCCGTGTACGGGGTCTAACTATGGCTACACCTTC.

The V gene is TRBV11-2, the J gene TRBJ2-3; possible D gene TRBD2, 5 bases. V lost 5 bases and J 7 bases, leaving 22 bases between the germline ends. There are 16 residues in the CDR3. Per germline, CDR1 SGHAT and CDR2 FQNNGV. The CDR3 reads CASSPTVAGGGNTQYF. In DNA, the CDR3 is TGTGCCAGCAGCCCAACCGTGGCCGGAGGTGGTAATACGCAGTATTTT.

The chain joins TRBV28 to TRBJ1-1; D call uncertain. The CDR3 has 13 residues. Germline-derived CDR1 and CDR2 are MDHEN and SYDVKM. V lost 7 bases to trimming and J lost 0 bases, with 9 bases between them. The DNA of the CDR3 is TGTGCCAGCACTCCAGGCATGAACACTGAAGCTTTCTTT. Amino acid sequence: CASTPGMNTEAFF.